This T cell receptor beta chain was captured in a study of regulatory T cells. The CDR3 is 13 amino acids. Germline assignment: CDR1 MNHEY and CDR2 SMNVEV (reference sequence). The germline V and J ends were trimmed by 2 bases and 5 bases, with 9 bases remaining between them. CD4+ cells were sorted into CD25-high CD127-low regulatory cells and CD25-low CD127-high conventional cells. A remark on this clone: The antigen remains unidentified.

The primer mix had 52 TRBV and 13 TRBJ primers. Data came from immunoSEQ multiplex PCR; TCRdb stores just in-frame clones and leaves some out. Of over 25,000 clones in the sample, roughly 93% are singletons; the top ten hold 0.75% to 1%. Notes on the study in general: In CD3G-deficient patients, conventional CD4+ T cells were enriched for hydrophobic CDR3 residues at positions 6 and 7.

Sequenced: conventional CD4+ T cells sorted from blood. The rearrangement links TRBV27 to TRBJ2-5; D unresolved. The TCR comes from a child younger than 10 with CD3G deficiency. The CDR3 DNA reads as TGTGCCAGCAGTTTAAAACGTGGGGAGACCCAGTACTTC. Encoded protein: CASSLKRGETQYF.